This entry concerns a single TCR beta chain. Its cognate antigen is unknown. This entry is derived from a study of T cell repertoires in cytomegalovirus infection. Study-level information: It was the public TCR beta signatures that indicated both CMV infection and matching HLA type. Study outcomes and limitations: Carriers of CMV plus the relevant HLA were identified by cumulative public TCR beta family frequency.

Each CDR3 protein gets one entry after TCRdb re-called the reads with MiXCR. The table has about 920,000 distinct CDR3 sequences, around 32% seen once. CDR3 length: 14 residues. V was pared by 3 bases and J by 0 bases, with 12 bases between. Germline assignment: CDR1 DFQATT and CDR2 SNEGSKA (reference sequence). This specimen was cultured CD8+ T cells from PBMCs, taken from culture after CMV antigen stimulation. J is TRBJ2-7 and V is TRBV20-1; D call uncertain. This TCR came from a human donor in good health (CMV status not recorded). Some clones in this sample may be carry-over from other donors' samples. CDR3 amino acids: CSASGRRLSYEQYV. CDR3 coding DNA: TGCAGTGCTAGTGGCAGGCGGCTCTCCTACGAGCAGTACGTC.